The text below deals with one T cell receptor beta chain. This specimen belongs to a study of cytomegalovirus exposure and HLA in healthy donors. Donors showed nominal health when sampled, although they likely had unrecorded immune exposures. The V gene end was trimmed by 1 base and the J gene end by 4 bases; junction bases not matched to a gene: 8. Germline CDR1 and CDR2: MGHRA and YSYEKL. This CDR3 spans 16 amino acids. Amplification used 60 Vbeta primers and 13 Jbeta primers. The method was immunoSEQ multiplex PCR; TCRdb's version includes in-frame clones alone and lacks a portion of them. Found here are fewer than 150,000 clones, roughly 73% of them singletons; the top ten hold approximately 15%.

The source is a human donor in good health. The chain links TRBV4-1 to TRBJ1-2; 8 positions agree with TRBD1. Sequences were obtained from PBMCs. The DNA of the CDR3 is TGCGCCAGCAGCCAAGGTTCGATCGGGACAGGCTATGGCTACACCTTC. This encodes CASSQGSIGTGYGYTF.